These 15 T cell receptor beta chains were sequenced from one sample in a study of blood T cell repertoires in COVID-19. Some clones are missing from TCRdb's copy, which holds only in-frame ones; the method was immunoSEQ multiplex PCR. This sample has 52,000 or so clones; roughly 79% occur once, and the top ten carry 11% to 15%. The sequenced sample consisted of peripheral blood. These receptors originate from a human donor in a cohort sampled during active COVID-19.

V gene TRBV4-2 combines with J gene TRBJ1-1; the match to TRBD1 covers 8 bases. Trimming cost V 6 bases and J 0 bases; bases outside gene matches: 3. The CDR3 consists of 14 residues. CDR1 and CDR2 (germline): LGHNA, YNFKEQ. DNA for the CDR3: TGTGCCAGCAGACCACAGGGGGTGAACACTGAAGCTTTCTTT. Its translation: CASRPQGVNTEAFF.

This clone was counted once. The chain carries TRBV9 and TRBJ1-6, with D possibly being TRBD1 (6 bases). Between the trimmed V and J ends, which lost 0 bases and 10 bases, there was a span of 17 bases. The germline V gene has CDR1 SGDLS and CDR2 YYNGEE. The CDR3 is 16 amino acids. This chain's CDR3 is CASSVGYSTGDSPLHF. CDR3 bases: TGTGCCAGCAGCGTAGGATACTCGACAGGAGACTCACCCCTCCACTTT.

This clone was observed a handful of times. The V call is TRBV28, the J call TRBJ2-5; 12 bases map to TRBD2. Germline loops: CDR1 MDHEN, CDR2 SYDVKM. Unmatched junction bases numbered 12, after V lost 6 bases and J lost 4 bases. There are 17 residues in the CDR3. CDR3 loop: CASRSTSGSRVGETQYF. The CDR3, as DNA: TGTGCCAGCAGATCGACTAGCGGGAGTCGTGTTGGAGAGACCCAGTACTTC.

The CDR3 spells CASSRYGGGSYNEQFF. CDR3 bases: TGTGCCAGCAGTCGATACGGGGGGGGCTCCTACAATGAGCAGTTCTTC. This chain connects TRBV6-2 or TRBV6-3 to TRBJ2-1, with 8 bases fitting TRBD2. Germline-derived CDR1 and CDR2 are MNHEY and SVGEGT. Trimming at V came to 5 bases and at J to 0 bases, leaving 6 bases not matched to a gene. The CDR3 is 16 amino acids.

This clone came up once. V usage is TRBV5-1 and J usage is TRBJ1-3; D might be TRBD1 (5 bases). V was cut by 4 bases and J by 1 base, with 15 bases left in between. Germline CDR1 and CDR2: SGHRS and YFSETQ. The CDR3 is made up of 16 amino acids. CDR3 sequence (DNA): TGCGCCAGCAGCCCTCGACAGTTTGGTTCTGGAAACACCATATATTTT. Protein: CASSPRQFGSGNTIYF.

The gene calls are TRBV28 and TRBJ2-4; TRBD2 agrees at 7 bases. V shed 2 bases, J shed 2 bases, and the junction held 9 bases outside the gene matches. CDR1 is MDHEN and CDR2 is SYDVKM in the germline V gene. This CDR3 has 17 residues. The CDR3 region has the DNA TGTGCCAGCAGTTTAGGGTCGGGCGGGAGAACCAAAAACATTCAGTACTTC. Amino acid sequence: CASSLGSGGRTKNIQYF.

This sequence joins TRBV9 and TRBJ2-2, with 7 bases aligning to TRBD1. The length of the CDR3 is 16 residues. From germline, CDR1 is SGDLS and CDR2 YYNGEE. V trimming: 4 bases; J trimming: 5 bases; junction bases outside the gene matches: 11. This chain's CDR3 is CASSLPGTARTGELFF. Here the CDR3 DNA reads TGTGCCAGCAGCCTCCCAGGGACAGCAAGGACCGGGGAGCTGTTTTTT.

This clone appeared once. The gene calls are TRBV10-3 and TRBJ2-3, with 13 bases matching TRBD2. Trimming took 5 bases from V and 6 from J; bases not matched to a gene: 8. Germline V gives CDR1 ENHRY, CDR2 SYGVKD. This CDR3 has 16 residues. CDR3 region: CAISTGLAGALDTQYF. The CDR3 DNA sequence: TGTGCCATCAGTACTGGACTAGCGGGAGCACTGGATACGCAGTATTTT.

This chain links TRBV6-5 with TRBJ1-3; TRBD1 matches at 8 bases. J gave up 4 bases and V 10 bases, and 12 bases lay outside the gene matches. The CDR3 contains 15 residues. CDR1 MNHEY and CDR2 SVGAGI come from the germline V gene. The CDR3 DNA reads TGTGCCACCGGAGCAGGGGGCACGTCCGGAAACACCATATATTTT. Residues: CATGAGGTSGNTIYF.

The chain carries TRBV6-2 or TRBV6-3 and TRBJ2-1; TRBD1 agrees at 9 bases. Germline loops: CDR1 MNHEY, CDR2 SVGEGT. The V segment lost 5 bases and the J segment 8 bases; nucleotides outside the gene matches: 4. The CDR3 runs 13 residues. The CDR3, as DNA: TGTGCCAGCAGTCGGGACAGGGCCCATGAGCAGTTCTTC. It codes for CASSRDRAHEQFF.

The V gene is TRBV7-6, the J gene TRBJ2-3, with D possibly TRBD1 on 5 matching bases. Trimming removed 2 bases at V and 1 base at J, with 10 bases between. CDR1 SGHVS and CDR2 FNYEAQ come from the germline V gene. CDR3 length: 15 amino acids. CDR3 DNA sequence: TGTGCCAGCAGCTTAAGGGGTGGGGGCACAGATACGCAGTATTTT. It encodes CASSLRGGGTDTQYF. Based on the CDR3 plus reference TRBV7-6 and TRBJ2-3, the full variable domain is GAGVSQSPRYKVTKRGQDVALRCDPISGHVSLYWYRQALGQGPEFLTYFNYEAQQDKSGLPNDRFSAERPEGSISTLTIQRTEQRDSAMYRCASSLRGGGTDTQYFGPGTRLTVL.

A word on this clone: At the DNA level, this CDR3 is encoded by other sequences in the same sample as well. CDR3 DNA sequence: TGCGCCAGCAGCCAAGGGCGGGGGGGCTACAATGAGCAGTTCTTC. Translating gives CASSQGRGGYNEQFF. The rearrangement uses TRBV4-1 and TRBJ2-1; TRBD2 matches 9 bases. In germline, CDR1 is MGHRA, CDR2 YSYEKL. The J segment lost 3 bases and the V segment lost 1 base, leaving 1 base of the junction unmatched. CDR3 size: 15 residues.

This chain connects TRBV6-5 to TRBJ2-4, with 8 bases fitting TRBD1. After removal of 10 bases from V and 2 bases from J, the junction contained 10 bases not matched to a gene. The CDR3 length is 15 residues. CDR1 is MNHEY, CDR2 SVGAGI, per germline. CDR3 bases: TGTGCCACTGCGGACAGGGTATATTCCAAAAACATTCAGTACTTC. This gives the protein CATADRVYSKNIQYF.

This chain uses TRBV7-2 with TRBJ2-1; no reliable D call. This CDR3 is built from 13 residues. Deletions cut 3 bases from V and 8 bases from J, with 11 bases between. CDR1 and CDR2 from the germline V gene are SGHTA and FQGNSA. The CDR3 spells CASSLSSFYEQFF. The CDR3 region has the DNA TGTGCCAGCAGCTTGTCGAGTTTCTATGAGCAGTTCTTC.

There are a few counts of this clone. The rearrangement links TRBV19 to TRBJ1-3; TRBD1 might be the D (6 bases). Germline V gene lookup returns CDR1 LNHDA and CDR2 SQIVND (reference sequence). The CDR3 has 16 amino acids. V lost 1 base and J lost 7, with 17 bases in between. Written as DNA, the CDR3 is TGTGCCAGTAGTATAGTGGCACAGGGAGGGATCAACACCATATATTTT. Translation: CASSIVAQGGINTIYF.